This T cell receptor beta chain was sequenced for a study of blood T cell repertoires in COVID-19 (dated by TCRdb to the early 2020s). For context, the study as a whole: Samples covering the acute and convalescent phases of COVID-19 were provided by collaborators in the United States, Italy and Spain. The prospective study material was composed of cDNA or gDNA derived from T cells, B-cell-depleted T cells, or PBMCs. The dataset comprised deeply sampled blood TCRbeta repertoires from subjects exposed to, actively infected with, or recovered from COVID-19. The repertoires were released in a freely available public database meant as a resource for research on the immune response to SARS-CoV-2. Samples came from the ongoing ImmuneRACE study (first 160 participants) plus 1,254 subjects from 6 global collaborators. Nearly every sample came with metadata listing a de-identified subject ID, COVID-19 status, age in years and sex. Where available, HLA class I and class II types were taken from metadata supplied by the sample provider and were not determined by assay-based typing.

The germline V gene encodes CDR1 SGHRS and CDR2 YFSETQ. Including cysteine and phenylalanine, the CDR3 has 20 amino acids. Only the CDR3 portion is preserved as DNA: 60 bases, with reading frame beginning at the first base. Trimmed from V: 0 bases; trimmed from J: 0 bases; junction bases lacking a gene match: 15. TCRbeta CDR3 regions were amplified from genomic DNA by means of the immunoSEQ Assay, a bias-controlled multiplex PCR. The original methods were these. Within the assay, amplification of reference gene primers was used to estimate how many nucleated cells each sample contained. To quantify the absolute abundance of each unique TCRbeta CDR3 rearrangement, sequence reads were collapsed and filtered. For each sample, productive Simpson clonality was calculated by taking the square root of Simpson's diversity index across productive rearrangements. TCRdb stores this immuneACCESS table with in-frame sequences only. Part of the clones is absent; in the studies checked, under half of the shortfall reflects unresolved V genes, and no reason is known for the rest. V, J and clone size derive from that table, while D and trimming were established from the DNA sequence. Recorded for this sample are hundreds of thousands of clones; about 91% of them occurred a single time. Of the sample, roughly 12% is held by the ten largest clones.

One collaborating source in Seattle enrolled patients while the patients were actively infected and followed the patients over time throughout the course of disease. Each collaborating institution followed its own protocols to collect whole blood in K2EDTA tubes. For TCRbeta analysis, collaborator samples were shipped as frozen whole blood, as isolated PBMCs, or as DNA extracted from either sample type. Turning to this clone: The clone's antigen remains unknown. Base qualities are not recorded, but no much larger clone differs from it by a single base.

Overall study outcomes, separate from this receptor: How much clinical and demographic metadata was included differed by source and by participant, and the metadata was provided uncurated.

The sample was peripheral blood. The clonotype originates from a woman aged 50 to 60 with COVID-19, enrolled during active disease. The chain links TRBV5-1 with TRBJ2-7; TRBD1 aligns with 10 central bases. The CDR3 has the sequence CASSLGLPGQGPSSSYEQYF. In nucleotides, the sequence is TGCGCCAGCAGCTTGGGGCTGCCGGGACAGGGGCCCTCAAGCTCCTACGAGCAGTACTTC.